The rows below give T cell receptor beta chains drawn from one sample of a study of T-cell reconstitution after alpha-beta-depleted transplantation in children. In TCRdb, the PCR reads were re-called with MiXCR into one record per CDR3 protein. The table has 200,000 to 250,000 distinct CDR3 sequences, approximately 8.9% seen once. Material: PBMCs, mostly from graft donor cells, obtained 180 days after TCRalphabeta/CD19-depleted stem cell transplant. Receptor source: a male patient aged 5 to 17 who had a stem cell transplant for acute lymphoblastic leukemia, so the T cells may come from the graft donor. Both conserved end residues are part of each CDR3. A D gene is named only where the DNA matches it firmly. Size is stated for part of the rows, as once, few or many counts, or as a class when the clone is expanded.

J gene: TRBJ2-7
clone size: few
D gene: -
V gene: TRBV20-1
CDR3 DNA: TGCAGTGCTCTGACTGGGGGGTACGAGCAGTACTTC
CDR3 protein: CSALTGGYEQYF

J gene: TRBJ1-2
clone size: many
D gene: TRBD1
V gene: TRBV20-1
CDR3 DNA: TGCAGTGCTCCACAGGGGTGGTCTGGCTACACCTTC
CDR3 protein: CSAPQGWSGYTF

J gene: TRBJ2-5
clone size: many
D gene: -
V gene: TRBV5-1
CDR3 DNA: TGCGCCAGCAGCTTGGCGAATGGGGTCGAGACCCAGTACTTC
CDR3 protein: CASSLANGVETQYF

J gene: TRBJ1-1
clone size: many
D gene: -
V gene: TRBV29-1
CDR3 DNA: TGCAGCGTTGGGTGGTGGGCTGAGAACACTGAAGCTTTCTTT
CDR3 protein: CSVGWWAENTEAFF

J gene: TRBJ2-7
clone size: many
D gene: TRBD1
V gene: TRBV5-1
CDR3 DNA: TGCGCCAGCAGCCCGGGACAGTCCCTCTACGAGCAGTACTTC
CDR3 protein: CASSPGQSLYEQYF

J gene: TRBJ2-5
clone size: few
D gene: TRBD2
V gene: TRBV11-2
CDR3 DNA: TGTGCCAGCAGCTTAGAAGGACTAGCGGGGGGACGGACCCAGTACTTC
CDR3 protein: CASSLEGLAGGRTQYF

J gene: TRBJ2-7
clone size: many
D gene: -
V gene: TRBV5-1
CDR3 DNA: TGCGCCAGCACTAAGACAGCTTCCTCCTACGAGCAGTACTTC
CDR3 protein: CASTKTASSYEQYF

J gene: TRBJ1-5
clone size: many
D gene: TRBD1
V gene: TRBV29-1
CDR3 DNA: TGCAGCGTGGGGACAGTGGGCCAGCCCCAGCATTTT
CDR3 protein: CSVGTVGQPQHF

J gene: TRBJ1-2
clone size: many
D gene: TRBD1
V gene: TRBV28
CDR3 DNA: TGTGCCAGCAGTTTAGAGGACAGGGGGTGGATCTATGGCTACACCTTC
CDR3 protein: CASSLEDRGWIYGYTF

J gene: TRBJ2-5
clone size: many
D gene: -
V gene: TRBV4-3
CDR3 DNA: TGCGCCAGCAGCCAAGGCATCGGACTCTTCGAAGAGACCCAGTACTTC
CDR3 protein: CASSQGIGLFEETQYF

J gene: TRBJ1-3
clone size: few
D gene: -
V gene: TRBV11-2
CDR3 DNA: TGTGCCAGCAGCTCTCGTCCGGGACCCAGCTCTGGAAACACCATATATTTT
CDR3 protein: CASSSRPGPSSGNTIYF

J gene: TRBJ1-1
clone size: many
D gene: -
V gene: TRBV5-4
CDR3 DNA: TGTGCCAGCAGCTTAGTTCAGGGCCCGGGGGTAGCTTTCTTT
CDR3 protein: CASSLVQGPGVAFF

J gene: TRBJ1-1
clone size: many
D gene: -
V gene: TRBV7-9
CDR3 DNA: TGTGCCAGCAGCTTAATGGGGCGCACTGAAGCTTTCTTT
CDR3 protein: CASSLMGRTEAFF

J gene: TRBJ1-2
clone size: many
D gene: -
V gene: TRBV19
CDR3 DNA: TGTGCCAGTAGTATGGAGCAGCTAGCTAACTATGGCTACACCTTC
CDR3 protein: CASSMEQLANYGYTF

J gene: TRBJ2-1
clone size: many
D gene: TRBD2
V gene: TRBV5-1
CDR3 DNA: TGCGCCAGCAGCCCCCTAGCGGGAGGTTCCAATGAGCAGTTCTTC
CDR3 protein: CASSPLAGGSNEQFF

J gene: TRBJ1-4
clone size: few
D gene: TRBD1
V gene: TRBV29-1
CDR3 DNA: TGCAGCGTCGAGGGGACTACAGGGGGCGCAGATAAACTGTTTTTT
CDR3 protein: CSVEGTTGGADKLFF

J gene: TRBJ2-1
clone size: many
D gene: -
V gene: TRBV20-1
CDR3 DNA: TGCAGTGCTCCGTGGGTCTCCGGGGACAATGAGCAGTTCTTC
CDR3 protein: CSAPWVSGDNEQFF

J gene: TRBJ2-6
clone size: many
D gene: TRBD1
V gene: TRBV11-2
CDR3 DNA: TGTGCCAGCAGCTCTCGGACAGGGGGGGTCTCTGGGGCCAACGTCCTGACTTTC
CDR3 protein: CASSSRTGGVSGANVLTF

J gene: TRBJ2-1
clone size: many
D gene: TRBD1
V gene: TRBV7-9
CDR3 DNA: TGTGCCAGCAGCCCCCGGGGACAGGGGTACAATGAGCAGTTCTTC
CDR3 protein: CASSPRGQGYNEQFF

J gene: TRBJ2-7
clone size: many
D gene: TRBD1
V gene: TRBV20-1
CDR3 DNA: TGCAGTGCTAGAGAACTCCGAGGGGGCAGGTACGAGCAGTACTTC
CDR3 protein: CSARELRGGRYEQYF

J gene: TRBJ2-3
clone size: many
D gene: TRBD2
V gene: TRBV4-3
CDR3 DNA: TGCGCCAGCAGCCAAGTAGCGGGGGGCTTCACAGATACGCAGTATTTT
CDR3 protein: CASSQVAGGFTDTQYF

J gene: TRBJ1-1
clone size: many
D gene: -
V gene: TRBV4-1
CDR3 DNA: TGCGCCAGCAGCCAAGAACGGAAATTCTTT
CDR3 protein: CASSQERKFF

J gene: TRBJ2-3
clone size: many
D gene: -
V gene: TRBV5-1
CDR3 DNA: TGCGCCAGCAGCGTCGGCTTACTTTCCACAGATACGCAGTATTTT
CDR3 protein: CASSVGLLSTDTQYF

J gene: TRBJ2-7
clone size: many
D gene: TRBD1
V gene: TRBV9
CDR3 DNA: TGTGCCAGCAGCGCCCCTAGGGACAGGGAAGATTGGAAGCAGTACTTC
CDR3 protein: CASSAPRDREDWKQYF

J gene: TRBJ1-1
clone size: many
D gene: TRBD1
V gene: TRBV5-1
CDR3 DNA: TGCGCCAGCAGCCTAAGGACAGGGTACACTGAAGCTTTCTTT
CDR3 protein: CASSLRTGYTEAFF

J gene: TRBJ2-2
clone size: few
D gene: -
V gene: TRBV19
CDR3 DNA: TGTGCCAGTAGTATCGGGGGCACCGGGGAGCTGTTTTTT
CDR3 protein: CASSIGGTGELFF

J gene: TRBJ2-7
clone size: many
D gene: TRBD2
V gene: TRBV28
CDR3 DNA: TGTGCCAGCGTTTCCGAGACTAGCGGTGGTCGGCAGTACTTC
CDR3 protein: CASVSETSGGRQYF

J gene: TRBJ2-7
clone size: many
D gene: -
V gene: TRBV5-1
CDR3 DNA: TGCGCCAGCAGCTTGTCCCCCACGGCCTACGAGCAGTACTTC
CDR3 protein: CASSLSPTAYEQYF

J gene: TRBJ1-2
clone size: many
D gene: TRBD1
V gene: TRBV29-1
CDR3 DNA: TGCAGCGTGGCCACAGGGGTGTATGGCTACACCTTC
CDR3 protein: CSVATGVYGYTF

J gene: TRBJ2-1
clone size: many
D gene: -
V gene: TRBV5-1
CDR3 DNA: TGCGCCAGCAGCTCTAGACAGACCCAGACCGAATACAATGAGCAGTTCTTC
CDR3 protein: CASSSRQTQTEYNEQFF

J gene: TRBJ2-7
clone size: many
D gene: TRBD2
V gene: TRBV3-1
CDR3 DNA: TGTGCCAGCAGCCAAATTAGCGGGGGGAGCTCCTACGAGCAGTACTTC
CDR3 protein: CASSQISGGSSYEQYF

J gene: TRBJ1-1
clone size: many
D gene: TRBD1
V gene: TRBV20-1
CDR3 DNA: TGCAGTGCTAGGACAGGGCGGAACACTGAAGCTTTCTTT
CDR3 protein: CSARTGRNTEAFF

J gene: TRBJ2-4
clone size: many
D gene: -
V gene: TRBV6-5
CDR3 DNA: TGTGCCAGCAGTTACTCTCTCAGAGAAGCCAAAAACATTCAGTACTTC
CDR3 protein: CASSYSLREAKNIQYF

J gene: TRBJ2-5
clone size: -
D gene: TRBD2
V gene: TRBV19
CDR3 DNA: TGTGCCAGTAGTATAGACGGGGGGTTAGAGACCCAGTACTTC
CDR3 protein: CASSIDGGLETQYF

J gene: TRBJ2-7
clone size: many
D gene: -
V gene: TRBV2
CDR3 DNA: TGTGCCAGCACTCCGGGCTCCGCCGAGGAGCAGTACTTC
CDR3 protein: CASTPGSAEEQYF

J gene: TRBJ2-2
clone size: many
D gene: TRBD2
V gene: TRBV5-6
CDR3 DNA: TGTGCCAGCAGCTTGCCGGGGAATCCTTTAGCGGGAGGGCCCAACACCGGGGAGCTGTTTTTT
CDR3 protein: CASSLPGNPLAGGPNTGELFF

J gene: TRBJ1-1
clone size: many
D gene: -
V gene: TRBV5-1
CDR3 DNA: TGCGCCAGCAGCTTGGCAGGGACGAACACTGAAGCTTTCTTT
CDR3 protein: CASSLAGTNTEAFF